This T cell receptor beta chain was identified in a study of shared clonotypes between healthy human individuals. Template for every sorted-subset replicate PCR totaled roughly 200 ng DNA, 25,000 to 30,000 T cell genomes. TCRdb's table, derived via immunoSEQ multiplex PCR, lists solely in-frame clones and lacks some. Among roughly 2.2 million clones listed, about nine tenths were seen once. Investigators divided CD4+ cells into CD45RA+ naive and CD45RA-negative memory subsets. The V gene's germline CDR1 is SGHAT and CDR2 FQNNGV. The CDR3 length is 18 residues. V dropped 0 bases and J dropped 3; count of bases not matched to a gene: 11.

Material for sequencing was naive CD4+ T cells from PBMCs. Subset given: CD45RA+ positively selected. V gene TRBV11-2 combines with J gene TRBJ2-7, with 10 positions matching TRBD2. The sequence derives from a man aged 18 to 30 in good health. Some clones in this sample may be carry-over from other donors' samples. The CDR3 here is CASSLDYRLAGAHYEQYF. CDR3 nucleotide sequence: TGTGCCAGCAGCTTAGATTATAGGCTAGCGGGAGCGCACTACGAGCAGTACTTC.